The T cell receptor beta chain described here comes from a study of regulatory dendritic cells for organ transplantation. Sorted subsets were CFSE-labeled and cultured less than 6 days with allogeneic dendritic cells. Sequencing was performed with immunoSEQ multiplex PCR; in TCRdb, only in-frame clones are kept and a portion is missing. The table has approximately 10,000 clones, about 81% seen once. Germline V gives CDR1 LGHNA, CDR2 YNFKEQ. V was clipped by 2 bases and J by 0 bases, with 11 bases between them. The CDR3 is made up of 16 amino acids. As to this clone: Its specificity is not known.

The origin of this receptor is a human donor in good health. The material sequenced was memory CD4+ T cells from blood cultured with regulatory dendritic cells. Subset indicated: CD45RO+ memory T cells. The gene calls are TRBV4-2 and TRBJ1-5; D not certain. The CDR3 coding sequence is TGTGCCAGCAGCCAAACGGGATCCGGTAGCAATCAGCCCCAGCATTTT. This sequence encodes CASSQTGSGSNQPQHF.